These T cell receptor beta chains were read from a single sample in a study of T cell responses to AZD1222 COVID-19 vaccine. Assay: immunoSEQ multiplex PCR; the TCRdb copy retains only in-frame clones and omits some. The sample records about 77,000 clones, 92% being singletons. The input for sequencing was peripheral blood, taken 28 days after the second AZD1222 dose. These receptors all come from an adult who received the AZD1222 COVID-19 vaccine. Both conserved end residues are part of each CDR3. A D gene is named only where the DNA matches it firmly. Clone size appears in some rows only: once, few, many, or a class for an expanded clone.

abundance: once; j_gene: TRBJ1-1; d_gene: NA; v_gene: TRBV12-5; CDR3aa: CASGLTGNTEAFF; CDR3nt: TGTGCTAGTGGTTTGACAGGGAACACTGAAGCTTTCTTT
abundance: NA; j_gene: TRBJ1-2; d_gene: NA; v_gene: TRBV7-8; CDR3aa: CASSLGSRNYGYTF; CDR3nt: TGTGCCAGCAGCTTAGGCAGCAGGAACTATGGCTACACCTTC
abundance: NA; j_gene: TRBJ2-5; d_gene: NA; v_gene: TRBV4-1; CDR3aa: CASSYPNRDGAAGETQYF; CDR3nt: TGCGCCAGCAGCTACCCAAACAGGGATGGGGCGGCGGGGGAGACCCAGTACTTC
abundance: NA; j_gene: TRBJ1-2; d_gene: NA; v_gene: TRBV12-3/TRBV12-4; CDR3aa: CASSGGTRYGYTF; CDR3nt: TGTGCCAGCAGTGGGGGGACACGCTATGGCTACACCTTC
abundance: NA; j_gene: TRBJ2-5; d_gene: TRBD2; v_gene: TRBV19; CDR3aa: CASSMGLAGEETQYF; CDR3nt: TGTGCCAGTAGTATGGGACTAGCGGGTGAGGAGACCCAGTACTTC
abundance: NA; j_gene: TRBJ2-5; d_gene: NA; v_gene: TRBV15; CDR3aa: CATSKTLRDIQETQYF; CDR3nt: TGTGCCACCAGCAAAACCCTCCGGGACATACAAGAGACCCAGTACTTC
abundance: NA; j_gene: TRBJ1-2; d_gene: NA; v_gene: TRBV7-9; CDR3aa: CASRWGAGSGYTF; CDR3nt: TGTGCCAGCAGATGGGGCGCGGGGAGTGGCTACACCTTC
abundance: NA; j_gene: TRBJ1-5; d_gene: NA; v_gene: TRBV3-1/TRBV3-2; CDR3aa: CASSQFTGNQPQHF; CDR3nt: TGTGCCAGCAGCCAATTCACAGGCAATCAGCCCCAGCATTTT
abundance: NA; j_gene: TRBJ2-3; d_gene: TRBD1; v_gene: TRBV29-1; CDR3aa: CSAADRGRTDTQYF; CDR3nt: TGCAGCGCTGCGGACAGGGGTAGGACAGATACGCAGTATTTT
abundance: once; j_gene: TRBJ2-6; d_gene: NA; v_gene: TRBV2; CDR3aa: CASSERRSGANVLTF; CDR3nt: TGTGCCAGCAGTGAGAGGAGGTCTGGGGCCAACGTCCTGACTTTC
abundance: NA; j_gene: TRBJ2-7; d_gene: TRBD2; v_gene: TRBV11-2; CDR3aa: CASSLEGILIAGTGPYEQYF; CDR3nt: TGTGCCAGCAGCTTAGAAGGTATTTTAATAGCGGGGACGGGCCCCTACGAGCAGTACTTC
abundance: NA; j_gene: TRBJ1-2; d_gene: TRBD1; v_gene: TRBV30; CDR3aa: CAWSVLGTGGAEGYTF; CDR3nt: TGTGCCTGGAGTGTACTCGGGACAGGGGGCGCGGAAGGCTACACCTTC
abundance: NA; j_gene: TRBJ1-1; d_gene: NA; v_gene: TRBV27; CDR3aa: CASSSRTELNTEAFF; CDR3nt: TGTGCCAGCAGTTCTCGGACAGAGTTGAACACTGAAGCTTTCTTT
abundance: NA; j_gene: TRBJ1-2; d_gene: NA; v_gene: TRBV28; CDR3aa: CASRTPQGFHGYTF; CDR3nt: TGTGCCAGCAGAACCCCGCAGGGGTTCCATGGCTACACCTTC
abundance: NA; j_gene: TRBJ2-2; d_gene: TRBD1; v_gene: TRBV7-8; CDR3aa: CASSSGQVPGELFF; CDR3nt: TGTGCCAGCAGCTCGGGACAGGTACCCGGGGAGCTGTTTTTT
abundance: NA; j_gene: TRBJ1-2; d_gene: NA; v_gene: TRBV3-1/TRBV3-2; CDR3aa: CASSQGRLYGYTF; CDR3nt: TGTGCCAGCAGCCAAGGGCGTCTCTATGGCTACACCTTC